These 20 T cell receptor beta chains came from one sample sequenced in a study of shared clonotypes between healthy human individuals. Method: immunoSEQ multiplex PCR; TCRdb's copy keeps in-frame clones and lacks some. The repertoire consists of around 2.3 million clones, with approximately 94% occurring once and the leading ten covering roughly 0.13%. Specimen: naive CD4+ T cells sorted from blood. Stated subset: CD45RA+ positively selected. These receptors came from a man aged 18 to 29 in good health.

The chain is built from TRBV10-3 and TRBJ2-1; either TRBD1 or TRBD2 may fit D (7 bases each). The CDR3 loop spans 14 amino acids. Trimming stripped 11 bases from V and 0 bases from J, with 14 bases between. Germline V lookup: CDR1 ENHRY, CDR2 SYGVKD. The CDR3: CAAAGGDSYNEQFF. CDR3 DNA: TGTGCCGCGGCAGGGGGGGACTCCTACAATGAGCAGTTCTTC.

This chain uses TRBV10-3 with TRBJ2-1; D is ambiguous. The CDR3 runs 15 residues. Trimming left V 3 bases short and J 6 bases short, with 15 bases between. Germline CDR1 and CDR2: ENHRY and SYGVKD. CDR3 protein: CAISELGYVSNEQFF. The CDR3 region has the DNA TGTGCCATCAGTGAATTGGGTTATGTTAGCAATGAGCAGTTCTTC.

This clone has a handful of counts. This rearrangement joins TRBV4-2 to TRBJ1-4, with unresolved D. V lost 5 bases to trimming and J lost 3 bases, with 13 bases between them. The CDR3 has 15 amino acids. Germline V gives CDR1 LGHNA, CDR2 YNFKEQ. The CDR3 sequence is CASSGSRGANEKLFF. The CDR3 DNA reads TGTGCCAGCAGCGGCTCCCGGGGAGCTAATGAAAAACTGTTTTTT.

The gene calls are TRBV6-5 and TRBJ1-2, with D perhaps matching TRBD1 (5 bases). This CDR3 is 14 amino acids long. V lost 5 bases and J 8 bases, leaving 18 bases between the germline ends. CDR1 and CDR2 from the germline V gene are MNHEY and SVGAGI. The chain's CDR3 is CASSRRDLGGGYTF. The CDR3, as DNA: TGTGCCAGCAGTCGCCGGGACCTCGGAGGGGGCTACACCTTC.

The genes are TRBV7-9 and TRBJ2-7; D not certain. Germline V gene sequence: CDR1 SEHNR, CDR2 FQNEAQ (reference sequence). V lost 2 bases and J lost 6, with 5 bases in between. This CDR3 is built from 11 residues. CDR3 nucleotides: TGTGCCAGCAGCTTACACGGCGAGCAGTACTTC. Translation gives CASSLHGEQYF.

This chain links TRBV7-8 with TRBJ1-2, with a possible D match to TRBD1 (5 bases). CDR3 size: 13 residues. V lost 5 bases and J 2 bases, leaving 9 bases between the germline ends. Germline-derived CDR1 and CDR2 are SGHVS and FQNEAQ. CDR3 in amino acids: CASSLGRNYGYTF. The CDR3 bases are TGTGCCAGCAGCCTGGGACGGAACTATGGCTACACCTTC.

The V and J genes are TRBV2 and TRBJ2-1, with 7 bases identical to TRBD1. Per germline, CDR1 SNHLY and CDR2 FYNNEI. V shed 5 bases and J 3 bases; nucleotides not matched to a gene: 7. There are 15 residues in the CDR3. This CDR3 reads CASSPDRVVYNEQFF. In DNA form, the CDR3 reads TGTGCCAGCAGTCCCGACAGGGTGGTCTACAATGAGCAGTTCTTC. Drawing the rest from reference TRBV2 and TRBJ2-1, the complete variable domain is EPEVTQTPSHQVTQMGQEVILRCVPISNHLYFYWYRQILGQKVEFLVSFYNNEISEKSEIFDDQFSVERPDGSNFTLKIRSTKLEDSAMYFCASSPDRVVYNEQFFGPGTRLTVL.

The chain recombines TRBV7-2 with TRBJ1-2; D is perhaps TRBD1 (5 bases). Trimming cost V 4 bases and J 4 bases, with 16 bases left between them. Germline values: CDR1 SGHTA, CDR2 FQGNSA. CDR3 size: 15 residues. The CDR3 sequence is CASSSTLGQLYGYTF. The CDR3 region has the DNA TGTGCCAGCAGCTCGACCCTCGGACAACTCTATGGCTACACCTTC.

The genes are TRBV11-2 and TRBJ2-7, with a weak D call TRBD2 (6 bases). The V and J ends lost 5 bases and 2 bases respectively, with 13 bases between them. This CDR3 contains 14 residues. CDR1 is SGHAT, CDR2 FQNNGV, per germline. CDR3 DNA: TGTGCCAGCAGCCCTCGGAGGGGAGCCTACGAGCAGTACTTC. The encoded protein is CASSPRRGAYEQYF.

In its sample, this clone was seen once. The genes are TRBV19 and TRBJ1-4; D uncertain. V was clipped by 5 bases and J by 0 bases, with 13 bases between them. CDR3 size: 16 residues. Germline V gene sequence: CDR1 LNHDA, CDR2 SQIVND (reference sequence). The CDR3 region has the DNA TGTGCCAGTAGTCGGAGGCAGGCGACAACTAATGAAAAACTGTTTTTT. This gives the protein CASSRRQATTNEKLFF.

The chain combines TRBV30 with TRBJ1-2; D is uncertain. Per germline, CDR1 GTSNPN and CDR2 SVGIG (reference sequence). V was shortened by 1 base and J by 3 bases, with 9 bases between the two germline ends. The CDR3 is made up of 13 amino acids. The CDR3 DNA reads TGTGCCTGGAGTGGAGGATCCCACTATGGCTACACCTTC. This encodes CAWSGGSHYGYTF.

The chain is built from TRBV7-9 and TRBJ2-2, with TRBD1 identical over 7 bases. Germline V gene lookup returns CDR1 SEHNR and CDR2 FQNEAQ (reference sequence). The junction had 9 bases not matched to a gene; V was cut back by 7 bases and J by 4 bases. This CDR3 contains 15 residues. CDR3 bases: TGTGCCAGCATACCAACCGAGGGGGCCACCGGGGAGCTGTTTTTT. Protein product: CASIPTEGATGELFF.

The chain recombines TRBV30 with TRBJ1-4; D call uncertain. This CDR3 comprises 11 residues. Germline loops: CDR1 GTSNPN, CDR2 SVGIG (reference sequence). The DNA of the CDR3 is TGTGCTACATCAAAAGGAGGGAGACTGTTTTTT. Translated: CATSKGGRLFF.

The rearrangement links TRBV19 to TRBJ1-1; tentative D call: TRBD1 (5 bases). The CDR3 loop spans 16 amino acids. Germline values: CDR1 LNHDA, CDR2 SQIVND (reference sequence). V lost 3 bases, J lost 1 base, and 15 bases lay in between. CDR3 in amino acids: CASSILSPTANTEAFF. In nucleotides, the CDR3 is TGTGCCAGTAGTATCCTCAGCCCGACAGCGAACACTGAAGCTTTCTTT.

The V call is TRBV5-1, the J call TRBJ2-3; the D gene is possibly TRBD2 (6 bases). V lost 8 bases and J 0 bases, leaving 13 bases between the germline ends. This CDR3 is 14 amino acids long. CDR1 is SGHRS, CDR2 YFSETQ, per germline. DNA for the CDR3: TGCGCCAGTGGCCGGGACTCTAGCACAGATACGCAGTATTTT. Translated, it gives CASGRDSSTDTQYF.

CDR3 amino acids: CASETDPTDTQYF. CDR3 coding DNA: TGTGCCAGTGAGACAGACCCCACAGATACGCAGTATTTT. The V and J genes are TRBV2 and TRBJ2-3; maybe TRBD1 (5 bases). The V end lost 9 bases, the J end lost 2 bases, and 12 bases lay between the germline ends. Germline CDR1 and CDR2: SNHLY and FYNNEI. This CDR3 is built from 13 residues. Variable domain in full (rest from reference TRBV2 and TRBJ2-3): EPEVTQTPSHQVTQMGQEVILRCVPISNHLYFYWYRQILGQKVEFLVSFYNNEISEKSEIFDDQFSVERPDGSNFTLKIRSTKLEDSAMYFCASETDPTDTQYFGPGTRLTVL.

This sequence joins TRBV5-4 and TRBJ2-7; TRBD2 matches at 13 bases. This CDR3 spans 15 amino acids. Germline trimming cut 4 bases from V and 3 bases from J; bases unmatched to any gene: 4. Germline CDR1 SGHNT, CDR2 YYREEE (reference sequence). The CDR3 reads CASSHGLAGDYEQYF. The CDR3 nucleotides read TGTGCCAGCAGCCATGGACTAGCGGGAGACTACGAGCAGTACTTC. Full variable domain (rest looked up from reference TRBV5-4 and TRBJ2-7): ETGVTQSPTHLIKTRGQQVTLRCSSQSGHNTVSWYQQALGQGPQFIFQYYREEENGRGNFPPRFSGLQFPNYSSELNVNALELDDSALYLCASSHGLAGDYEQYFGPGTRLTVT.

The chain combines TRBV5-1 with TRBJ2-4; 9 bases are shared with TRBD2. The CDR3 sequence is 20 residues long. CDR1 is SGHRS and CDR2 is YFSETQ in the germline V gene. Losses at the gene ends were 0 bases for V and 0 bases for J; bases not matched to a gene: 13. In nucleotides, the CDR3 is TGCGCCAGCAGCTTGGCAGCGTCTAGCGGGGACATTCTAGCCAAAAACATTCAGTACTTC. Translated, it gives CASSLAASSGDILAKNIQYF.

V gene TRBV11-2 combines with J gene TRBJ2-2; D ambiguous. This CDR3 spans 14 amino acids. Trimming shortened V by 5 bases and J by 1 base, and 8 bases separated the two germline ends. Germline CDR1 reads SGHAT; CDR2 reads FQNNGV. The CDR3 region has the DNA TGTGCCAGCAGCGCCTCCGGGAACACCGGGGAGCTGTTTTTT. This codes for CASSASGNTGELFF.

In regard to this clone: Other DNA sequences in the same sample also yield this CDR3. The chain joins TRBV20-1 to TRBJ1-1; 7 bases match TRBD1. Germline-derived CDR1 and CDR2 are DFQATT and SNEGSKA (reference sequence). The CDR3 consists of 11 residues. The V segment lost 1 base and the J segment 8 bases; nucleotides outside the gene matches: 1. The CDR3 sequence: CSARGDREAFF. In DNA, the CDR3 is TGCAGTGCTAGAGGGGACAGAGAAGCTTTCTTT.